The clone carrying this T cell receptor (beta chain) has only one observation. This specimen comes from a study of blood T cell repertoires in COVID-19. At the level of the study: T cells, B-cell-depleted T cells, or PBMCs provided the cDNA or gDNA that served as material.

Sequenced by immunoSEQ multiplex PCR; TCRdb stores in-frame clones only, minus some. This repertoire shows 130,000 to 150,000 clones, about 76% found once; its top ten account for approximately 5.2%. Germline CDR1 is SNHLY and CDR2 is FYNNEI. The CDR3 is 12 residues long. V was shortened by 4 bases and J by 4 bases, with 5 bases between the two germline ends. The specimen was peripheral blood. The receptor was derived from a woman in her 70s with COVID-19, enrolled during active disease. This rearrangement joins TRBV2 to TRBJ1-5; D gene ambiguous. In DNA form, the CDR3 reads TGTGCCAGCAGTGTGGCTAATCAGCCCCAGCATTTT. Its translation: CASSVANQPQHF.